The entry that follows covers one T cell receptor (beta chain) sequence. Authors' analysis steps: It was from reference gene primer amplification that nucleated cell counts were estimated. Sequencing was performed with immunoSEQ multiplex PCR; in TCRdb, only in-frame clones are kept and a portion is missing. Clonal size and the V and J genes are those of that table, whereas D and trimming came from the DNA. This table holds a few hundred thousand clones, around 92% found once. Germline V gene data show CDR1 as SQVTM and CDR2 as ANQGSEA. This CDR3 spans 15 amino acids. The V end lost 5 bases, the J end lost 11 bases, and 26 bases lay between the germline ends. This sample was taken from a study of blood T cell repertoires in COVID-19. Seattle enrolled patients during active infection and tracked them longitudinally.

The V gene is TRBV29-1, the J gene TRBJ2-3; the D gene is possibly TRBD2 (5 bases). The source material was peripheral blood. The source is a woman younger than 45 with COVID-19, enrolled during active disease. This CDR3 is CSVMEDFSIVTEQYF. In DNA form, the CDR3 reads TGCAGCGTTATGGAGGATTTCTCAATTGTAACGGAGCAGTATTTT.